The 26 T cell receptor beta chains presented below share a single source sample, sequenced in a study of cytomegalovirus exposure and HLA in healthy donors. PCR used 60 Vbeta primers and 13 Jbeta primers. TCRdb's table, derived via immunoSEQ multiplex PCR, lists solely in-frame clones and lacks some. The sample shows under 85,000 clones, 65% to 70% of them seen only once. The sample comprised PBMCs. Every receptor here comes from a woman aged 25-40 years in good health and CMV-seronegative.

This chain joins TRBV5-6 and TRBJ2-7; 8 positions match TRBD1. This CDR3 region has 14 residues. Germline CDR1 SGHDT, CDR2 YYEEEE. V lost 4 bases, J lost 2 bases, and 5 bases stayed unmatched. The CDR3 sequence: CASSDTGGTYEQYF. CDR3 DNA sequence: TGTGCCAGCAGCGACACAGGGGGTACCTACGAGCAGTACTTC.

This clone was detected once. The CDR3 coding sequence is TGCGCCAGCAGCCAAGACGGGCCGGACAGGGCCTACGAGCAGTACTTC. Translating gives CASSQDGPDRAYEQYF. The V and J genes are TRBV4-1 and TRBJ2-7; 8 bases are a match to TRBD1. Trimming at V came to 0 bases and at J to 2 bases, leaving 6 bases not matched to a gene. This CDR3 has 16 amino acids. Germline values: CDR1 MGHRA, CDR2 YSYEKL.

The chain joins TRBV7-3 to TRBJ2-3; tentative D call: TRBD2 (6 bases). V lost 4 bases, J lost 4 bases, and 21 bases lay in between. The CDR3 is 17 amino acids. The germline V gene encodes CDR1 SGHTA and CDR2 FQGTGA. Here the CDR3 reads CASSSNRLGRGADTQYF. The CDR3 coding sequence is TGTGCCAGCAGCTCCAACCGACTAGGTCGTGGGGCAGATACGCAGTATTTT.

This clone showed up just a few times. The CDR3 region is CASSYRDRDQPQHF. The CDR3 nucleotides are TGTGCCAGCAGTTACCGGGACAGGGATCAGCCCCAGCATTTT. V and J are TRBV6-6 and TRBJ1-5; 9 bases agree with TRBD1. The V and J ends lost 2 bases and 5 bases, in that order; junction bases with no gene match: 1. The CDR3 is made up of 14 amino acids. Germline V gives CDR1 MNHNY, CDR2 SVGAGI (reference sequence).

The chain has TRBV6-6 and TRBJ2-7, with a possible D match to TRBD1 (6 bases). The CDR3 extends over 15 amino acids. The V and J ends lost 2 bases and 5 bases respectively, with 16 bases between them. Germline V CDR1 and CDR2: MNHNY, SVGAGI (reference sequence). CDR3 sequence reads: CASSYPPGQSDEQYF. The DNA of the CDR3 is TGTGCCAGCAGTTACCCACCGGGACAATCGGACGAGCAGTACTTC.

This chain connects TRBV30 to TRBJ2-1, with D maybe TRBD1 (6 bases). V was trimmed by 4 bases and J by 4 bases, leaving 20 bases between them. CDR3 length: 16 residues. Germline V gene sequence: CDR1 GTSNPN, CDR2 SVGIG (reference sequence). The CDR3 DNA follows: TGTGCCTGGAAAAGCCGAGGACAGCTTAGATACAATGAGCAGTTCTTC. Its protein is CAWKSRGQLRYNEQFF.

This clone came up once. The CDR3 protein is CASSRDSSFRDTIYF. The CDR3 DNA sequence: TGTGCCAGCTCACGGGACAGTTCATTCAGGGACACCATATATTTT. The V gene is TRBV18, the J gene TRBJ1-3; TRBD1 agrees at 7 bases. The CDR3 has 15 residues. Germline V gives CDR1 KGHSH, CDR2 LQKENI. J gave up 8 bases and V 4 bases, and 11 bases lay outside the gene matches.

The rearrangement joins TRBV4-2 to TRBJ1-3; TRBD1 matches 8 bases. CDR1 is LGHNA, CDR2 YNFKEQ, per germline. Trimming took 4 bases from V and 0 from J; bases not matched to a gene: 8. The CDR3 loop spans 17 amino acids. The CDR3 DNA reads as TGTGCCAGCAGCCGAGAACAGGGGGTGAGCTCTGGAAACACCATATATTTT. Amino acids: CASSREQGVSSGNTIYF.

The genes are TRBV6-1 and TRBJ1-2; D is undetermined. CDR3 length equals 14 residues. V lost 8 bases, J lost 0 bases, and 13 bases lay in between. Germline CDR1 is MNHNS and CDR2 is SASEGT. The CDR3 region is CASPREGSNYGYTF. The CDR3 DNA sequence: TGTGCCAGCCCCCGAGAGGGATCTAACTATGGCTACACCTTC.

This clone has just a few counts. This chain joins TRBV28 and TRBJ2-5, with 8 bases aligning to TRBD2. The length of the CDR3 is 15 residues. Losses at the gene ends were 5 bases for V and 3 bases for J; bases not matched to a gene: 8. CDR1 is MDHEN and CDR2 is SYDVKM in the germline V gene. CDR3 DNA: TGTGCCAGCAGTGCGGGGGGACTGGGAGAAGAGACCCAGTACTTC. Residues: CASSAGGLGEETQYF.

Notes on this clone: A far larger clone is off by one base, so a read error is likely. The chain combines TRBV30 with TRBJ1-1; possible D gene TRBD1, 6 bases. The germline V and J ends were trimmed by 4 bases and 6 bases, with 15 bases remaining between them. This CDR3 is built from 13 residues. Germline loops: CDR1 GTSNPN, CDR2 SVGIG (reference sequence). CDR3 sequence reads: CAWTAGVWAEAFF. DNA for the CDR3: TGTGCCTGGACCGCAGGGGTTTGGGCTGAAGCTTTCTTT.

The CDR3: CASTITNYGYTF. CDR3 DNA sequence: TGTGCCAGCACCATCACAAACTATGGCTACACCTTC. The chain uses TRBV7-9 and TRBJ1-2, with D unclear. V was clipped by 7 bases and J by 2 bases, with 8 bases between them. This CDR3 comprises 12 residues. Germline values: CDR1 SEHNR, CDR2 FQNEAQ (reference sequence).

This clone was detected only a few times. The chain employs TRBV5-1 and TRBJ2-5, with TRBD1 matching 8 bases. Per the germline V gene, CDR1 is SGHRS and CDR2 is YFSETQ. The length of the CDR3 is 15 residues. J lost 1 base, V lost 6 bases, and 8 bases had no gene match. CDR3 sequence reads: CASNAGTGFQETQYF. The CDR3 bases are TGCGCCAGCAATGCTGGGACAGGCTTCCAAGAGACCCAGTACTTC.

This clone was detected once. The gene calls are TRBV4-1 and TRBJ2-4, with 8 nucleotides matching TRBD1. This CDR3 has 16 residues. The junction had 10 bases not matched to a gene; V was cut back by 4 bases and J by 5 bases. The germline V gene encodes CDR1 MGHRA and CDR2 YSYEKL. The DNA of the CDR3 is TGCGCCAGCAGCCGACAACAGGGGGGTGTCGAAAACATTCAGTACTTC. It encodes CASSRQQGGVENIQYF.

The chain couples TRBV6-1 to TRBJ2-2, with D perhaps TRBD1 (6 bases). Trimming stripped 6 bases from V and 7 bases from J, with 15 bases between. This CDR3 has 14 amino acids. Germline V lookup: CDR1 MNHNS, CDR2 SASEGT. CDR3: CASRPSQGLGELFF. The CDR3 DNA reads TGTGCCAGCAGACCCTCACAGGGCCTCGGGGAGCTGTTTTTT.

This clone was seen only a few times. The J gene is TRBJ2-3, the V gene TRBV5-4; 10 bases align to TRBD1. The V gene's germline CDR1 is SGHNT and CDR2 YYREEE (reference sequence). This CDR3 contains 15 residues. The V and J ends lost 3 bases and 0 bases, in that order; junction bases with no gene match: 1. CDR3 region: CASSSGQGSTDTQYF. The CDR3 DNA reads as TGTGCCAGCAGCTCGGGACAGGGGAGCACAGATACGCAGTATTTT.

With regard to this clone: Compared with germline, one end of the junction differs, possibly owing to a read error. J is TRBJ1-5 and V is TRBV5-1; tentatively, D is TRBD1 (6 bases). The CDR3 contains 15 residues. Germline V CDR1 and CDR2: SGHRS, YFSETQ. The CDR3, as DNA: TGCGTCAGCAGCTTGGTGGCAGGGGATAATCAGCCCCAGCATTTT. Encoded protein: CVSSLVAGDNQPQHF.

CDR3 sequence: CASSFGSGAPETQYF. In DNA form, the CDR3 reads TGCGCCAGCAGTTTTGGTAGCGGGGCCCCCGAGACCCAGTACTTC. V gene TRBV5-1 combines with J gene TRBJ2-5; 8 bases map to TRBD2. V was pared by 5 bases and J by 5 bases, with 11 bases of the junction left unmatched. The CDR3 loop spans 15 amino acids. CDR1 and CDR2 from the germline V gene are SGHRS and YFSETQ.

The chain couples TRBV7-8 to TRBJ2-7; TRBD1 aligns across 7 bases. Germline-derived CDR1 and CDR2 are SGHVS and FQNEAQ. The CDR3 loop spans 17 amino acids. Unmatched junction bases numbered 13, after V lost 4 bases and J lost 1 base. CDR3 sequence reads: CASSSLTGSIISYEQYF. The CDR3 nucleotides are TGTGCCAGCAGCTCTTTGACAGGGTCTATTATTTCCTACGAGCAGTACTTC. Complete variable domain (other parts from reference TRBV7-8 and TRBJ2-7): GAGVSQSPRYKVAKRGQDVALRCDPISGHVSLFWYQQALGQGPEFLTYFQNEAQLDKSGLPSDRFFAERPEGSVSTLKIQRTQQEDSAVYLCASSSLTGSIISYEQYFGPGTRLTVT.

The chain recombines TRBV7-9 with TRBJ2-5; 7 nucleotides line up with TRBD1. CDR3 length: 16 amino acids. CDR1 is SEHNR and CDR2 is FQNEAQ in the germline V gene (reference sequence). J lost 0 bases, V lost 1 base, and 5 bases had no gene match. CDR3 loop: CASSLGGTANQETQYF. The CDR3 DNA sequence: TGTGCCAGCAGCTTAGGAGGGACAGCCAACCAAGAGACCCAGTACTTC. The full variable domain, with the rest looked up from reference TRBV7-9 and TRBJ2-5, is DTGVSQNPRHKITKRGQNVTFRCDPISEHNRLYWYRQTLGQGPEFLTYFQNEAQLEKSRLLSDRFSAERPKGSFSTLEIQRTEQGDSAMYLCASSLGGTANQETQYFGPGTRLLVL.

A few counts support this clone. This chain links TRBV5-1 with TRBJ2-1, with 8 bases matching TRBD2. V shed 6 bases, J shed 1 base, and the junction held 6 bases outside the gene matches. The CDR3 is made up of 15 amino acids. CDR1 and CDR2 from the germline V gene are SGHRS and YFSETQ. In nucleotides, the CDR3 is TGCGCCAGCATCCAGCGGGGGAGATCCTACAATGAGCAGTTCTTC. Protein sequence: CASIQRGRSYNEQFF. The full variable domain, completed using reference TRBV5-1 and TRBJ2-1, is KAGVTQTPRYLIKTRGQQVTLSCSPISGHRSVSWYQQTPGQGLQFLFEYFSETQRNKGNFPGRFSGRQFSNSRSEMNVSTLELGDSALYLCASIQRGRSYNEQFFGPGTRLTVL.

In its sample, this clone was seen a few times. The rearrangement links TRBV5-1 to TRBJ2-1; 7 nucleotides line up with TRBD2. The CDR3 length is 15 residues. The J segment lost 2 bases and the V segment lost 0 bases, leaving 2 bases of the junction unmatched. Germline V gives CDR1 SGHRS, CDR2 YFSETQ. CDR3 bases: TGCGCCAGCAGCTTGGCCAGCGGGGCCTACAATGAGCAGTTCTTC. Translated: CASSLASGAYNEQFF.

About this clone itself: It is likely a read error, because the conserved phenylalanine at the end of the CDR3 is missing. The CDR3 DNA reads as TGCGCCAGCAGCCAAGATTTGGGACAGGGTCGGCCCCAGCATGTT. Amino acid sequence: CASSQDLGQGRPQHV. This chain uses TRBV4-1 with TRBJ1-5; 9 bases align to TRBD1. With V trimmed by 0 bases and J by 9 bases, 6 bases remained unmatched. Germline lookup yields CDR1 MGHRA and CDR2 YSYEKL. This CDR3 is 15 amino acids long.

The chain recombines TRBV4-2 with TRBJ2-7, with a tentative D call TRBD1 (7 bases). Germline V gene lookup returns CDR1 LGHNA and CDR2 YNFKEQ. This CDR3 comprises 14 residues. Trimming pared 9 bases from V and 1 base from J, leaving 16 bases between. The CDR3, as DNA: TGTGCCAGTAAAACGGCAGGGGGGTCCTACGAGCAGTACTTC. Translation: CASKTAGGSYEQYF.

Only one count was recorded for this clone. The rearrangement uses TRBV5-4 and TRBJ2-6, with D perhaps TRBD1 (5 bases). Trimming cost V 3 bases and J 0 bases, with 7 bases left between them. CDR3 length: 15 amino acids. Per the germline V gene, CDR1 is SGHNT and CDR2 is YYREEE (reference sequence). The DNA for the CDR3 is TGTGCCAGCAGCTCCAGGGTCTCTGGGGCCAACGTCCTGACTTTC. Residues: CASSSRVSGANVLTF.

There are a few counts of this clone. J is TRBJ2-3 and V is TRBV5-1; TRBD2 agrees at 9 bases. In germline, CDR1 is SGHRS, CDR2 YFSETQ. This CDR3 contains 15 residues. The V segment lost 6 bases and the J segment 6 bases; nucleotides outside the gene matches: 11. The CDR3 sequence is CASNLFSGGTDTQYF. The CDR3 DNA reads TGCGCCAGCAATTTGTTCAGCGGGGGGACGGATACGCAGTATTTT.